Listed here are 5 T cell receptor beta chains from one sample, sequenced in a study of cytomegalovirus exposure and HLA in healthy donors. It was with 60 Vbeta and 13 Jbeta primers that the PCR ran. The protocol was immunoSEQ multiplex PCR, while the TCRdb copy is restricted to in-frame clones and leaves out a portion. The table includes 110,000 to 150,000 clones, approximately 70% detected once. The material sequenced was PBMCs. Source of these receptors: a woman aged 55-69 years in good health and CMV-seropositive.

The chain combines TRBV10-2 with TRBJ2-7; D may be TRBD2 (6 bases). The CDR3 covers 17 residues. CDR1 WSHSY and CDR2 SAAADI come from the germline V gene. The V end lost 2 bases, the J end lost 5 bases, and 22 bases lay between the germline ends. The CDR3 is CASSEGWRGEGPNEQYF. For the CDR3, the DNA is TGCGCCAGCAGTGAGGGGTGGAGGGGTGAGGGTCCTAACGAGCAGTACTTC.

The CDR3 loop reads CASSLGQGITEAFF. CDR3 in DNA: TGTGCCAGCAGTTTAGGGCAGGGGATCACTGAAGCTTTCTTT. V usage is TRBV27 and J usage is TRBJ1-1, with a tentative D call TRBD1 (6 bases). V lost 2 bases and J lost 4, with 11 bases in between. The CDR3 totals 14 residues. Germline lookup yields CDR1 MNHEY and CDR2 SMNVEV (reference sequence).

The chain uses TRBV10-1 and TRBJ1-2; D call uncertain. V was pared by 4 bases and J by 8 bases, with 11 bases between. CDR1 and CDR2 from the germline V gene are WNHNN and SYGVQD (reference sequence). There are 12 residues in the CDR3. The CDR3 DNA follows: TGCGCCAGCAGTGTTATCAGGCTGGGCTACACCTTC. This translates into CASSVIRLGYTF.

The chain couples TRBV10-2 to TRBJ2-7, with TRBD1 identical over 8 bases. Trimming at V came to 8 bases and at J to 4 bases, leaving 4 bases not matched to a gene. The CDR3 spans 12 residues. Germline V gene sequence: CDR1 WSHSY, CDR2 SAAADI. The CDR3 DNA sequence: TGCGCCAGCCGACAGGGGATATACGAGCAGTACTTC. Residues: CASRQGIYEQYF.

The chain links TRBV27 to TRBJ2-5, with a weak D call TRBD2 (7 bases). V was shortened by 3 bases and J by 9 bases, with 23 bases between the two germline ends. The CDR3 consists of 16 residues. From germline, CDR1 is MNHEY and CDR2 SMNVEV (reference sequence). The CDR3 bases are TGTGCCAGCAGTTTTGGGGGCGGGCCAAAGGGAGGGGCCCAGTACTTC. Its translation: CASSFGGGPKGGAQYF.